This T cell receptor beta chain appears in the sequencing data of a study of cytomegalovirus exposure and HLA in healthy donors. Study findings and constraints: The productive fraction for most TCR beta V segments was about 87% or about 30% in an earlier analysis. In all likelihood, a cluster of highly shared sequence variants was a sequencing artifact. Within a later analysis, the majority of CMV-associated TCR beta chains appeared HLA-restricted.

The CDR3 is 11 amino acids. After removal of 6 bases from V and 10 bases from J, the junction contained 3 bases not matched to a gene. From germline, CDR1 is MRHNA and CDR2 SNTAGT. In this sample, this clone turned up once. As yet, its antigen is unknown. PCR used 60 Vbeta primers and 13 Jbeta primers. Study processing details: Later, roughly 86 million unique TCR beta chains were counted in an analysis, and roughly 11 million of them were shared. The assay was immunoSEQ multiplex PCR, and TCRdb's table has in-frame clones only and misses some. The D gene and trimming were derived from the DNA, and the V and J assignments and clone size from that table. The data show some 130,000 clones, about 70% seen once.

Sequencing used PBMCs. The chain links TRBV6-4 to TRBJ1-1, with TRBD1 matching 9 bases. The TCR sequence derives from a woman aged 35 to 49 in good health and CMV-seronegative. The CDR3 nucleotides are TGTGCCAGCAGGGAGGACAGGGGAGCTTTCTTT. Encoded protein: CASREDRGAFF.